These T cell receptor beta chains were read from a single sample in a study of identical twins. TCRdb re-derived calls from the 5' RACE reads in MiXCR, one entry per CDR3 protein. The sample yields fewer than 900,000 distinct CDR3 sequences, about 20% seen once. This sample was also put to use in a study of T cells expressing NK-cell markers.

The sequenced material came from PBMCs. The receptors come from a woman aged 18-29 years in good health. CDR3s include the opening cysteine and the closing phenylalanine or tryptophan. Fields, in order: clone size, J gene, V gene, CDR3 length, D gene, CDR3 protein, CDR3 DNA. A D gene is named only where the DNA matches it firmly. Expanded clones are given a class, and other clones once, few, many or no size at all.

clone size: few
J gene: TRBJ2-7
V gene: TRBV20-1
CDR3 length: 15
D gene: TRBD1
CDR3 protein: CSAVNRDRYSYEQYF
CDR3 DNA: TGCAGTGCTGTGAACCGGGACAGGTACTCCTACGAGCAGTACTTC

clone size: .
J gene: TRBJ2-3
V gene: TRBV10-1
CDR3 length: 15
D gene: .
CDR3 protein: CASSPTLLGSDTQYF
CDR3 DNA: TGCGCCAGCAGCCCGACTTTATTGGGATCAGATACGCAGTATTTT

clone size: .
J gene: TRBJ2-7
V gene: TRBV7-2
CDR3 length: 16
D gene: TRBD1
CDR3 protein: CASSPRGDRERSEQYF
CDR3 DNA: TGTGCCAGCAGTCCCCGCGGGGACAGGGAACGCTCCGAGCAGTACTTC

clone size: .
J gene: TRBJ2-2
V gene: TRBV7-6
CDR3 length: 13
D gene: .
CDR3 protein: CASALVVTGELFF
CDR3 DNA: TGTGCCAGCGCACTAGTCGTCACCGGGGAGCTGTTTTTT

clone size: .
J gene: TRBJ2-3
V gene: TRBV5-1
CDR3 length: 14
D gene: .
CDR3 protein: CASSRRIYTDTQYF
CDR3 DNA: TGCGCCAGCAGCCGACGAATCTACACAGATACGCAGTATTTT

clone size: few
J gene: TRBJ2-5
V gene: TRBV19
CDR3 length: 11
D gene: .
CDR3 protein: CATRGGETQYF
CDR3 DNA: TGTGCCACTCGGGGAGGAGAGACCCAGTACTTC

clone size: .
J gene: TRBJ2-1
V gene: TRBV5-5
CDR3 length: 13
D gene: .
CDR3 protein: CASSLYRVDEQFF
CDR3 DNA: TGTGCCAGCAGCCTGTACAGGGTGGATGAGCAGTTCTTC

clone size: few
J gene: TRBJ2-7
V gene: TRBV20-1
CDR3 length: 12
D gene: .
CDR3 protein: CSLKRGEYEQYF
CDR3 DNA: TGCAGCCTCAAAAGGGGGGAATACGAGCAGTACTTC

clone size: .
J gene: TRBJ2-1
V gene: TRBV20-1
CDR3 length: 15
D gene: TRBD2
CDR3 protein: CSAIALAESYNEQFF
CDR3 DNA: TGCAGTGCTATAGCACTAGCGGAATCCTACAATGAGCAGTTCTTC

clone size: few
J gene: TRBJ2-1
V gene: TRBV12-3/TRBV12-4
CDR3 length: 13
D gene: .
CDR3 protein: CASSLMIMDEQFF
CDR3 DNA: TGTGCCAGCAGTTTAATGATTATGGATGAGCAGTTCTTC

clone size: .
J gene: TRBJ2-7
V gene: TRBV12-3/TRBV12-4
CDR3 length: 15
D gene: TRBD1
CDR3 protein: CASSLEKTGGDEQYF
CDR3 DNA: TGTGCCAGCAGTTTAGAAAAGACAGGGGGCGACGAGCAGTACTTC

clone size: few
J gene: TRBJ2-7
V gene: TRBV5-1
CDR3 length: 15
D gene: TRBD1
CDR3 protein: CASSLASGTAYEQYF
CDR3 DNA: TGCGCCAGCAGCTTAGCCTCCGGGACAGCCTACGAGCAGTACTTC

clone size: once
J gene: TRBJ2-6
V gene: TRBV7-6
CDR3 length: 17
D gene: TRBD1
CDR3 protein: CASSFWDRHSGANVLTF
CDR3 DNA: TGTGCCAGCAGCTTCTGGGACAGACATTCTGGGGCCAACGTCCTGACTTTC

clone size: few
J gene: TRBJ2-7
V gene: TRBV6-5
CDR3 length: 15
D gene: TRBD1
CDR3 protein: CASSYSRQGVHEQYF
CDR3 DNA: TGTGCCAGCAGTTACTCGAGACAGGGGGTACACGAGCAGTACTTC

clone size: few
J gene: TRBJ2-1
V gene: TRBV5-1
CDR3 length: 14
D gene: .
CDR3 protein: CASSLNSGAWEQFF
CDR3 DNA: TGCGCCAGCAGCTTGAATTCGGGGGCTTGGGAGCAGTTCTTC

clone size: few
J gene: TRBJ2-7
V gene: TRBV20-1
CDR3 length: 12
D gene: .
CDR3 protein: CSASLAYYEQYF
CDR3 DNA: TGCAGTGCTAGCTTGGCTTACTACGAGCAGTACTTC

clone size: many
J gene: TRBJ1-5
V gene: TRBV12-3/TRBV12-4
CDR3 length: 14
D gene: .
CDR3 protein: CASSLALTGQPQHF
CDR3 DNA: TGTGCCAGCAGTTTAGCGCTAACAGGTCAGCCCCAGCATTTT

clone size: few
J gene: TRBJ2-1
V gene: TRBV20-1
CDR3 length: 14
D gene: TRBD2
CDR3 protein: CSALSGRDWNEQFF
CDR3 DNA: TGCAGTGCACTCAGCGGGAGAGATTGGAATGAGCAGTTCTTC

clone size: many
J gene: TRBJ2-7
V gene: TRBV7-9
CDR3 length: 13
D gene: .
CDR3 protein: CASSLGGLYEQYF
CDR3 DNA: TGTGCCAGCAGCTTAGGGGGGCTCTACGAGCAGTACTTC

clone size: .
J gene: TRBJ2-5
V gene: TRBV29-1
CDR3 length: 12
D gene: TRBD2
CDR3 protein: CSVELGGETQYF
CDR3 DNA: TGCAGCGTCGAATTGGGAGGGGAGACCCAGTACTTC

clone size: .
J gene: TRBJ2-1
V gene: TRBV6-5
CDR3 length: 14
D gene: .
CDR3 protein: CASSYTGLGGEQFF
CDR3 DNA: TGTGCCAGCAGTTACACCGGACTGGGGGGTGAGCAGTTCTTC

clone size: few
J gene: TRBJ2-3
V gene: TRBV20-1
CDR3 length: 14
D gene: .
CDR3 protein: CSARLDGSTDTQYF
CDR3 DNA: TGCAGTGCTAGATTGGACGGCAGCACAGATACGCAGTATTTT

clone size: .
J gene: TRBJ2-4
V gene: TRBV20-1
CDR3 length: 14
D gene: .
CDR3 protein: CSARLGQGGYIQYF
CDR3 DNA: TGCAGTGCTAGATTGGGGCAGGGAGGATACATTCAGTACTTC

clone size: few
J gene: TRBJ1-1
V gene: TRBV7-8
CDR3 length: 11
D gene: .
CDR3 protein: CATSLRTEAFF
CDR3 DNA: TGTGCCACCTCGCTCCGCACTGAAGCTTTCTTT

clone size: few
J gene: TRBJ2-7
V gene: TRBV30
CDR3 length: 14
D gene: .
CDR3 protein: CAWSVLDGHYEQYF
CDR3 DNA: TGTGCCTGGAGTGTACTTGATGGGCACTACGAGCAGTACTTC

clone size: .
J gene: TRBJ2-5
V gene: TRBV15
CDR3 length: 15
D gene: .
CDR3 protein: CATSRDRSPGETQYF
CDR3 DNA: TGTGCCACCAGCAGAGATCGTTCCCCTGGGGAGACCCAGTACTTC

clone size: .
J gene: TRBJ2-1
V gene: TRBV5-1
CDR3 length: 17
D gene: TRBD2
CDR3 protein: CASSARSGTSGGGEQFF
CDR3 DNA: TGCGCCAGCAGCGCCAGATCCGGGACTAGCGGGGGCGGTGAGCAGTTCTTC

clone size: few
J gene: TRBJ2-4
V gene: TRBV12-3/TRBV12-4
CDR3 length: 15
D gene: TRBD2
CDR3 protein: CASSPSGGKKNIQYF
CDR3 DNA: TGTGCCAGCAGCCCTAGCGGGGGGAAAAAAAACATTCAGTACTTC

clone size: few
J gene: TRBJ2-7
V gene: TRBV7-2
CDR3 length: 13
D gene: TRBD2
CDR3 protein: CASSYGLAFEQYF
CDR3 DNA: TGTGCCAGCAGCTACGGACTAGCTTTCGAGCAGTACTTC

clone size: .
J gene: TRBJ2-1
V gene: TRBV12-3/TRBV12-4
CDR3 length: 15
D gene: TRBD2
CDR3 protein: CASRGSGGGYNEQFF
CDR3 DNA: TGTGCCAGCAGGGGAAGCGGGGGGGGTTACAATGAGCAGTTCTTC

clone size: few
J gene: TRBJ2-6
V gene: TRBV5-1
CDR3 length: 17
D gene: .
CDR3 protein: CASSLNGPASGANVLTF
CDR3 DNA: TGCGCCAGCAGCTTAAATGGTCCCGCCTCTGGGGCCAACGTCCTGACTTTC

clone size: .
J gene: TRBJ2-7
V gene: TRBV12-3/TRBV12-4
CDR3 length: 15
D gene: .
CDR3 protein: CASSFRLAPSYEQYF
CDR3 DNA: TGTGCCAGCAGTTTCAGGCTAGCGCCTTCCTACGAGCAGTACTTC

clone size: few
J gene: TRBJ1-2
V gene: TRBV7-9
CDR3 length: 17
D gene: TRBD1
CDR3 protein: CASSSETKDRGDYGYTF
CDR3 DNA: TGTGCCAGCAGCTCCGAAACGAAGGACAGGGGGGACTATGGCTACACCTTC

clone size: few
J gene: TRBJ1-1
V gene: TRBV27
CDR3 length: 14
D gene: .
CDR3 protein: CASSPGGIGAEAFF
CDR3 DNA: TGTGCCAGCAGTCCAGGAGGTATAGGCGCTGAAGCTTTCTTT

clone size: many
J gene: TRBJ2-5
V gene: TRBV12-3/TRBV12-4
CDR3 length: 15
D gene: .
CDR3 protein: CASSLGTRTQETQYF
CDR3 DNA: TGTGCCAGCAGTTTGGGAACTAGGACACAAGAGACCCAGTACTTC

clone size: .
J gene: TRBJ1-2
V gene: TRBV20-1
CDR3 length: 13
D gene: TRBD1
CDR3 protein: CSARGQGGYGYTF
CDR3 DNA: TGCAGTGCTAGAGGACAGGGCGGCTATGGCTACACCTTC

clone size: .
J gene: TRBJ2-7
V gene: TRBV5-1
CDR3 length: 13
D gene: TRBD2
CDR3 protein: CASRSSGNYEQYF
CDR3 DNA: TGCGCCAGCAGGAGTAGCGGGAACTACGAGCAGTACTTC

clone size: few
J gene: TRBJ2-5
V gene: TRBV15
CDR3 length: 12
D gene: .
CDR3 protein: CATSRDRKTQYF
CDR3 DNA: TGTGCCACCAGCAGAGACAGAAAGACCCAGTACTTC

clone size: many
J gene: TRBJ2-1
V gene: TRBV5-1
CDR3 length: 16
D gene: .
CDR3 protein: CASSGWDRLSVTEQFF
CDR3 DNA: TGCGCCAGCAGCGGATGGGACCGTTTATCCGTCACGGAGCAGTTCTTC

clone size: few
J gene: TRBJ2-1
V gene: TRBV6-1
CDR3 length: 15
D gene: TRBD2
CDR3 protein: CASSPPAGVGHEQFF
CDR3 DNA: TGTGCCAGCAGTCCGCCTGCGGGGGTGGGGCATGAGCAGTTCTTC

clone size: .
J gene: TRBJ1-6
V gene: TRBV18
CDR3 length: 12
D gene: .
CDR3 protein: CASSPANSPLHF
CDR3 DNA: TGTGCCAGCTCACCCGCCAACTCACCCCTCCACTTT

clone size: .
J gene: TRBJ1-1
V gene: TRBV15
CDR3 length: 15
D gene: .
CDR3 protein: CATSRDRGRNTEAFF
CDR3 DNA: TGTGCCACCAGCAGAGATCGGGGGAGGAACACTGAAGCTTTCTTT

clone size: few
J gene: TRBJ1-5
V gene: TRBV12-3/TRBV12-4
CDR3 length: 15
D gene: .
CDR3 protein: CASSHGQNSNQPQHF
CDR3 DNA: TGTGCCAGCAGTCATGGACAGAATAGCAATCAGCCCCAGCATTTT

clone size: many
J gene: TRBJ2-3
V gene: TRBV11-2
CDR3 length: 16
D gene: TRBD1
CDR3 protein: CASSLALTGGTDTQYF
CDR3 DNA: TGTGCCAGCAGCTTAGCTTTGACAGGGGGAACAGATACGCAGTATTTT

clone size: many
J gene: TRBJ2-7
V gene: TRBV5-1
CDR3 length: 19
D gene: TRBD2
CDR3 protein: CASSGGDGRSLTRSYEQYF
CDR3 DNA: TGCGCCAGCAGCGGGGGGGACGGTCGCTCCCTTACTCGTTCCTACGAGCAGTACTTC